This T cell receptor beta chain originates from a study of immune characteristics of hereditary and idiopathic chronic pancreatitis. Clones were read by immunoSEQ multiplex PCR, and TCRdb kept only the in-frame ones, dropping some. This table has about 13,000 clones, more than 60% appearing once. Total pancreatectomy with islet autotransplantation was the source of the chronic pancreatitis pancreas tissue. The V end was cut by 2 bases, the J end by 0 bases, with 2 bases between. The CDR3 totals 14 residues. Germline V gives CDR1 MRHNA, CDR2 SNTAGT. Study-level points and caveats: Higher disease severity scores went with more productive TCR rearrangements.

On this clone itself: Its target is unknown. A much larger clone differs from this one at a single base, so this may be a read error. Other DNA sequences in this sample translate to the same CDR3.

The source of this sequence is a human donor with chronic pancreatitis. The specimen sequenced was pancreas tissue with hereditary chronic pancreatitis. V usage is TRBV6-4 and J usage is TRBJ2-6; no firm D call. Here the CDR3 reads CASSDNSGANVLTF. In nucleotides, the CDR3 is TGTGCCAGCAGTGACAACTCTGGGGCCAACGTCCTGACTTTC.